Listed below are T cell receptor beta chains from one sample, sequenced in a study of post-analysis software for immune sequencing data. TCRdb re-analysed the PCR reads in MiXCR, keeping a single row per CDR3 protein. This table holds about 810,000 distinct CDR3 sequences, approximately 53% found once. The sequencing sample was made of blood. These receptors were taken from a girl aged 5-17 years with multiple sclerosis. The CDR3 runs from the conserved cysteine through the conserved F or W. Fields, in order: J gene, V gene, clone size, D gene, CDR3 DNA, CDR3 protein. A D gene is named only where the DNA matches it firmly. The listing skips clone size in some rows; elsewhere it reads once, few, many or a size class.

TRBJ2-3,TRBV7-9,.,.,TGTGCCAGCAGCCGCTCCGAGGACTCCCTTTATAGCACAGATACGCAGTATTTT,CASSRSEDSLYSTDTQYF
TRBJ2-3,TRBV3-1,.,TRBD2,TGTGCCAGCAGCCTCTTCGGAAGCGGGGGAGGTACGCAGTATTTT,CASSLFGSGGGTQYF
TRBJ1-1,TRBV20-1,.,.,TGCAGTGCTAGAGGACACTGGAACACTGAAGCTTTCTTT,CSARGHWNTEAFF
TRBJ2-5,TRBV7-9,few,.,TGTGCCAGCAGCTTAGCAGGGACGAGGGGAGAGACCCAGTACTTC,CASSLAGTRGETQYF
TRBJ1-2,TRBV7-9,.,.,TGTGCCAGCAGCTTAGCCACGGGCGCTAACTATGGCTACACCTTC,CASSLATGANYGYTF
TRBJ2-5,TRBV2,.,.,TGTGCCAGCAGTACCGAGACCCAGTACTTC,CASSTETQYF
TRBJ2-1,TRBV7-2,.,TRBD2,TGTGCCAGCAGCTTAGTACGGCTAGCGGGAGGTTTCGATGAGCAGTTCTTC,CASSLVRLAGGFDEQFF
TRBJ2-1,TRBV7-2,few,.,TGTGCCAGCAGCTTAGCCCAGAGGGGCGCCCGGTTCAATGAGCAGTTCTTC,CASSLAQRGARFNEQFF
TRBJ2-7,TRBV12-3/TRBV12-4,.,TRBD1,TGTGCCAGCAGTTTAAAGGGGACAGGCTCCTACGAGCAGTACTTC,CASSLKGTGSYEQYF
TRBJ2-7,TRBV29-1,.,TRBD2,TGCAGCGTTGGAGGACTAGCGGTAGGGTCCTACGAGCAGTACTTC,CSVGGLAVGSYEQYF
TRBJ1-4,TRBV6-5,few,TRBD1,TGTGCCAGCAGACGACAGGGAGGAGCGACTAATGAAAAACTGTTTTTT,CASRRQGGATNEKLFF
TRBJ2-3,TRBV7-9,.,.,TGTGCCAGCAGCTTACTTAGCGGCCCAAGCACAGATACGCAGTATTTT,CASSLLSGPSTDTQYF
TRBJ2-3,TRBV12-3/TRBV12-4,few,TRBD2,TGTGCCAGCAGTTTAGAGGACAGGGGACTAGCGGGACGTGGAGATACGCAGTATTTT,CASSLEDRGLAGRGDTQYF
TRBJ1-5,TRBV7-9,.,TRBD1,TGTGCCAGCAGCTTCTCGGACAGGGGCTTTGCGAATCAGCCCCAGCATTTT,CASSFSDRGFANQPQHF
TRBJ2-3,TRBV7-3,.,TRBD2,TGTGCCAGCAGCTTAGGTCTAAGTAGCGGGAGCTTGGGAGATACGCAGTATTTT,CASSLGLSSGSLGDTQYF
TRBJ2-7,TRBV6-2/TRBV6-3,.,TRBD1,TGTGCCAGCAGTGAATCGGGACAGTCTCGCGAGCAGTACTTT,CASSESGQSREQYF
TRBJ2-6,TRBV20-1,once,.,TGCAGTGCTAGAGAGGCCGGGTCTGGGGCCAACGTCCGGACTTTC,CSAREAGSGANVRTF
TRBJ2-1,TRBV7-2,.,TRBD2,TGTGCCAGCAGCTTAGTCGGGACTAGCGGGGTAGAGGAGCAGTTCTTC,CASSLVGTSGVEEQFF
TRBJ2-5,TRBV10-3,.,.,TGTGCCATCAGTGGGGGGGCCCAAGAGACCCAGTACTTC,CAISGGAQETQYF
TRBJ1-2,TRBV9,.,TRBD1,TGTGCCAGCTCTGGGGACAGGGCGAGCCCCGGCTACACCTTC,CASSGDRASPGYTF
TRBJ2-1,TRBV9,few,.,TGTGCCAGCAGCGTCGAAAATGAGCAGTTCTTC,CASSVENEQFF
TRBJ2-4,TRBV6-1,.,TRBD2,TGTGCCAGCAGTCGAAGAGCGGGACTAGCCAAAAACATTCAGTACTTC,CASSRRAGLAKNIQYF
TRBJ2-3,TRBV29-1,.,.,TGCAGCGTTCTCCTAGCGAGAGCAGATACGCAGTATTTT,CSVLLARADTQYF
TRBJ2-7,TRBV6-1,few,.,TGTGCCAGCAGTGAGCGTCGGGAGCAGTACTTC,CASSERREQYF
TRBJ2-7,TRBV12-5,.,TRBD1,TGTGCTAGTGGCAAAGGATCGGGACAGGCCTACGAGCAGTACTTC,CASGKGSGQAYEQYF
TRBJ1-1,TRBV20-1,few,.,TGCAGTGCTAGAGATCCAAGGAGAGGGGACACTGAAGCTTTCTTT,CSARDPRRGDTEAFF
TRBJ1-2,TRBV29-1,.,.,TGCAGCGTTGAGTTCAGCTACTATGGCTACACCTTC,CSVEFSYYGYTF
TRBJ2-5,TRBV20-1,.,.,TGCAGTGCTAGGGGCAGTTCGGTTGGGGAGCAGTACTTC,CSARGSSVGEQYF
TRBJ2-1,TRBV21-1,few,.,TGTGCCAGCAGCATGGGAGACAGCAACAATGAGCAGTTCTTC,CASSMGDSNNEQFF
TRBJ1-2,TRBV9,.,.,TGTGCCAGCAGCGTAGATTGGAACTATGGCTACACCTTC,CASSVDWNYGYTF
TRBJ1-2,TRBV12-3/TRBV12-4,.,.,TGTGCCAGCAAAGAGGGGGGTTACTATGGCTACACCTTC,CASKEGGYYGYTF
TRBJ2-1,TRBV9,.,.,TGTGCCAGCAGTCTGACTTTAAGCTCCCACAATGAGCAGTTCTTC,CASSLTLSSHNEQFF
TRBJ1-4,TRBV5-5,once,.,TGTGCCAGCAGCCCCATCACAGGGCCCGGCAGTGAAAAACTGTTTTTT,CASSPITGPGSEKLFF
TRBJ2-3,TRBV20-1,.,TRBD2,TGCAGTGCTAGTCCCGGGACTAGCGGGGTTAGGGATACGCAGTATTTT,CSASPGTSGVRDTQYF
TRBJ2-1,TRBV20-1,few,TRBD2,TGCAGTGCTGCGGGGGTAAGCTCCTACAATGAGCAGTTCTTC,CSAAGVSSYNEQFF
TRBJ2-7,TRBV20-1,.,TRBD2,TGCAGTGCTAGAGCGACTAGCGGGAGAACGGGGGAGCAGTACTTC,CSARATSGRTGEQYF
TRBJ2-7,TRBV20-1,few,.,TGCAGTGCTAGAGACGATCCACCCTCTCCGCGCCGTGAGCAGTACTTC,CSARDDPPSPRREQYF
TRBJ2-6,TRBV13,few,.,TGTGCCAGCTCCTCATGGGGGGCCGATTCTGGGGCCAACGTCCTGACTTTC,CASSSWGADSGANVLTF
TRBJ2-7,TRBV20-1,few,TRBD1,TGCAGTGCTCCCCGGACAGGGGGCGTCTACGAGCAGTACTTC,CSAPRTGGVYEQYF
TRBJ2-5,TRBV5-1,.,.,TGCGCCAGCAGCTTCGATTTCGGTCCACAAGAGACCCAGTACTTC,CASSFDFGPQETQYF
TRBJ2-4,TRBV21-1,few,.,TGTGCCAGCAGCAAAGGATGTAACCCCGGGGCCAAAAACATTCAGTACTTC,CASSKGCNPGAKNIQYF
TRBJ2-1,TRBV9,.,TRBD2,TGTGCCAGCAGCGTAAGTCCCCCCCTAGCGGGAGGGGGAAATGAGCAGTTCTTC,CASSVSPPLAGGGNEQFF
TRBJ2-1,TRBV6-6,few,TRBD2,TGTGCCAGCAGCCGCCCCCCGGGGGGACTAATCAATGAGCAGTTCTTC,CASSRPPGGLINEQFF
TRBJ2-7,TRBV5-1,few,.,TGCGCCAGCAGCTTGAGGTACCCGCACTCCGGCGAGCAGTACTTC,CASSLRYPHSGEQYF
TRBJ2-3,TRBV6-2/TRBV6-3,few,TRBD2,TGTGCCAGCAGCACCTGGGGACTAGCGGGAAGCACAGATACGCAGTATTTT,CASSTWGLAGSTDTQYF
TRBJ2-1,TRBV30,many,.,TGTGCCTGGAGTGTACAAGGACATAGCTTACCTGGTTTATCCTACAATGAGCAGTTCTTC,CAWSVQGHSLPGLSYNEQFF
TRBJ2-1,TRBV2,.,.,TGTGCCAGCAGTGTGCAGCCCCATGAGCAGTTCTTC,CASSVQPHEQFF
TRBJ1-2,TRBV6-5,.,TRBD1,TGTGCCAGCAGGCAGGGACAGACCAGGGACTATGGCTACACCTTC,CASRQGQTRDYGYTF
TRBJ2-4,TRBV20-1,.,.,TGCAGTGCTAGAAAGGTAACCAGAGCCAAAAACATTCAGTACTTC,CSARKVTRAKNIQYF
TRBJ2-7,TRBV7-9,.,TRBD2,TGTGCCAGCAGCCCTCGACTAGCGGGGGCCCCCTACGAGCAGTACTTC,CASSPRLAGAPYEQYF
TRBJ1-5,TRBV7-9,.,TRBD1,TGTGCCAGCAGCTACGCAGGGGGAAGTGGCACTTTCAATCAGCCCCAGCATTTT,CASSYAGGSGTFNQPQHF
TRBJ2-5,TRBV18,.,TRBD2,TGTGCCAGCTCACAACCGGGACTAGCGGAGACCCAGTACTTC,CASSQPGLAETQYF